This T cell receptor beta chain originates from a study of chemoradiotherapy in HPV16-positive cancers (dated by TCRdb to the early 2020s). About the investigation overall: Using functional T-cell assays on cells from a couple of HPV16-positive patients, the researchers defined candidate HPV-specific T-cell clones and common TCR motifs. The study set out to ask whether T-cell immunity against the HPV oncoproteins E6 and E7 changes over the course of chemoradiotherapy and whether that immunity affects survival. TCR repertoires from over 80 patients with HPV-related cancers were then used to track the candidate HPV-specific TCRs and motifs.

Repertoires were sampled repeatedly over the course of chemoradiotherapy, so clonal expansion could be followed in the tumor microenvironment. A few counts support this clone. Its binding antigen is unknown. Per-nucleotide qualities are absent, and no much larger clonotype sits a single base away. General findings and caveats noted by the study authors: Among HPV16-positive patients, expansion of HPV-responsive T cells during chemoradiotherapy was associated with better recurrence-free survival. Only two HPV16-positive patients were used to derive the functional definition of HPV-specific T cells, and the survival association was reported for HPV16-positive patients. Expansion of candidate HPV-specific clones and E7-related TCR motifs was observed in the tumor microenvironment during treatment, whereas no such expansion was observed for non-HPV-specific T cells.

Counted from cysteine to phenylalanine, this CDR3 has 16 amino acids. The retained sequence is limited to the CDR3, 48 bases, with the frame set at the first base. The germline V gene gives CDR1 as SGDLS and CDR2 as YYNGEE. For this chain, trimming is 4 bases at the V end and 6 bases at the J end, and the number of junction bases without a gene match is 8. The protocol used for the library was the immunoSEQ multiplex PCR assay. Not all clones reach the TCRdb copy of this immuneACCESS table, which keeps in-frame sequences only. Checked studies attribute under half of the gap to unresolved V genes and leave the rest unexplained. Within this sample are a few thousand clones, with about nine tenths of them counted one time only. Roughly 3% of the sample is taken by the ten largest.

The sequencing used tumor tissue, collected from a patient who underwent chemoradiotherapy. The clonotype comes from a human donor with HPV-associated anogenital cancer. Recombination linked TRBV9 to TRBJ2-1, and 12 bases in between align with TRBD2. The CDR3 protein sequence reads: CASSSRTSGTRNEQFF. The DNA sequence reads TGTGCCAGCAGCTCCCGGACTAGCGGGACGCGCAATGAGCAGTTCTTC.